This TCR beta chain was observed in a study of T cell repertoires in cytomegalovirus infection. Study overall: In public TCR beta signatures, there were indications of both CMV infection and matching HLA type. The study, taken as a whole, reports: Accumulated public TCR beta family frequency recognized individuals carrying CMV together with the relevant HLA. The ex vivo response showed dominance by HLA-C-restricted CMV-specific TCR beta clonotypes.

This clonotype was seen many times. The antigen is not known. TCRdb used MiXCR to reprocess the reads, holding one entry per CDR3 protein. The top ten clones hold approximately 10% of a sample with roughly 500,000 distinct CDR3 sequences, approximately 11% of them seen once. Trimming took off 0 bases at V and 1 base at J, with 10 bases between the two ends. Germline values: CDR1 SGHDT, CDR2 YYEEEE. The CDR3 consists of 15 residues. The sequencing input was PBMCs. The source is a human donor in good health (CMV status not recorded). Some clones in this sample may be carry-over from other donors' samples. The V and J genes are TRBV5-6 and TRBJ1-1; weak D call: TRBD1 (5 bases). DNA for the CDR3: TGTGCCAGCAGCTTGGTCCAGGGACCGAACACTGAAGCTTTCTTT. It encodes CASSLVQGPNTEAFF.